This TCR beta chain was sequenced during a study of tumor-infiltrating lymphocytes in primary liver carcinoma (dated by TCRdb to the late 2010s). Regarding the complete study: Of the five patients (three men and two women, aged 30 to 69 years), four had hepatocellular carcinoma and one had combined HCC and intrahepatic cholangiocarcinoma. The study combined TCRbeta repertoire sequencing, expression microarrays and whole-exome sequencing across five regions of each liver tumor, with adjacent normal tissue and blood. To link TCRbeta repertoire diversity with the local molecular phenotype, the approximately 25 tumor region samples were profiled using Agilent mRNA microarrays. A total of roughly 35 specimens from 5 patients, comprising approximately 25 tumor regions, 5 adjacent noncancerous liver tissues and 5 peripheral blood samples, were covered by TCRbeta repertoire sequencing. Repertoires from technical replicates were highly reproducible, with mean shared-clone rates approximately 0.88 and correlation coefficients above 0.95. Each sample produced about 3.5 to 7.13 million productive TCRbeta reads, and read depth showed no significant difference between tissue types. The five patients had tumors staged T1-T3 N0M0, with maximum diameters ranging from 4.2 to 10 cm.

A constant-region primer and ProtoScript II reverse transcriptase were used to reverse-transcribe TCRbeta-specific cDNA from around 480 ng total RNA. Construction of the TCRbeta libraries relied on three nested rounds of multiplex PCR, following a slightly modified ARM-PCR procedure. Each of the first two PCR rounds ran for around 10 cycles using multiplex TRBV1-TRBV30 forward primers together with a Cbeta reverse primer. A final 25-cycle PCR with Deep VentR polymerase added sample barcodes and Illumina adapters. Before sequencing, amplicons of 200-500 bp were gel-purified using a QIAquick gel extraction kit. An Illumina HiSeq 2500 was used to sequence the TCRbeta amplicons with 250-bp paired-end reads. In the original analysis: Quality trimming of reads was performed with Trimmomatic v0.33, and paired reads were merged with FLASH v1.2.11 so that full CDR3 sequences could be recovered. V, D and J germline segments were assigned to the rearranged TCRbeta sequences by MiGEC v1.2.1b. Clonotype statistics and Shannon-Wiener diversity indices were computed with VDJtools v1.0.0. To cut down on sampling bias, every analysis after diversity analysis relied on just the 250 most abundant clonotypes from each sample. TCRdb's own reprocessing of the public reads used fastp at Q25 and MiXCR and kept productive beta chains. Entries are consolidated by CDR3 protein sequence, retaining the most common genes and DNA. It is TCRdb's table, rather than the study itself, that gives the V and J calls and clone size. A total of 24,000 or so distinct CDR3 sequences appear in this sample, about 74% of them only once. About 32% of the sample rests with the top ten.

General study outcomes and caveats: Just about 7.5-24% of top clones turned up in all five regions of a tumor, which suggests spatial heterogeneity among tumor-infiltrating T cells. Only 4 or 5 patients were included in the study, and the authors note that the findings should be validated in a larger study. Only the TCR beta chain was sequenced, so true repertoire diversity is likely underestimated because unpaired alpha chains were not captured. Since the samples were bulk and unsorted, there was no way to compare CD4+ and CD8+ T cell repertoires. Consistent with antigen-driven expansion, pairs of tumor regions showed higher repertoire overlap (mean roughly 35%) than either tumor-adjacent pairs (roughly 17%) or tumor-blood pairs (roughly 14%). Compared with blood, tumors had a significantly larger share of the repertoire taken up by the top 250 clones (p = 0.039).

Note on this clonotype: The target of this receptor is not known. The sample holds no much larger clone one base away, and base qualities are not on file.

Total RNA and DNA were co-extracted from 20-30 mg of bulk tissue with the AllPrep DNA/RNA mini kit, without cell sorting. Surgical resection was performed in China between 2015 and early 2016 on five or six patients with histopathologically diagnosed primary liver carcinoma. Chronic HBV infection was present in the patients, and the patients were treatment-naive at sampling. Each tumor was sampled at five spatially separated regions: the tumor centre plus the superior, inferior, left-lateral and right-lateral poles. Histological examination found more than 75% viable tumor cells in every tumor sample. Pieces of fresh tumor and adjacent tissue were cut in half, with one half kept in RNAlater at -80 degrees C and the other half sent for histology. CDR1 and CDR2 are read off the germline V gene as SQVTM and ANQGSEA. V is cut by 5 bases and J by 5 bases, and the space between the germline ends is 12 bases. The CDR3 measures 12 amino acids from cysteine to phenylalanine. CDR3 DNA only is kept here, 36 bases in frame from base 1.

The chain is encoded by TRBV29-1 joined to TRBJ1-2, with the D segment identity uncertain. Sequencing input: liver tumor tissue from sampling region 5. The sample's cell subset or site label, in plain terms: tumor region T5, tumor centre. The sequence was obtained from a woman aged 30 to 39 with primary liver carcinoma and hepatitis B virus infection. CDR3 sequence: CSVSGMQYGYTF. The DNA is TGCAGCGTTTCAGGCATGCAATATGGCTACACCTTC.